Only a few counts were recorded for the clone carrying this T cell receptor (beta chain). Its cognate antigen is unknown. The data stem from a study of Tregs in tolerant kidney transplant recipients. Overall study context: Recipients received nonmyeloablative bone marrow transplants from related graft donors, with transient mixed chimerism. Study-wide results and caveats: Changing PCR primers prevented nucleotide comparison between some patients' samples.

V lost 4 bases, J lost 6 bases, and 13 bases lay in between. This CDR3 is 14 amino acids long. Germline-derived CDR1 and CDR2 are ENHRY and SYGVKD. Unstimulated regulatory T cells (CD4+CD25+CD127-), CD4+CD25- non-regulatory cells, CD4 and CD8 cells were FACS-sorted from thawed PBMCs. The table came from immunoSEQ multiplex PCR; TCRdb's copy has only in-frame clones and leaves some out. This sample yields 55,000 to 70,000 clones, of which 70% to 90% are seen a single time; 2.1% belongs to the top ten. The source of this sequence is a human donor who received a combined kidney and bone marrow transplant. The chain links TRBV10-3 to TRBJ1-3, with D tentatively TRBD1 (5 bases). Material: Tregs from blood, obtained before the transplant. The CDR3 DNA is TGTGCCATCAGTGGGGCAGGGAATTTAAACACCATATATTTT. This codes for CAISGAGNLNTIYF.